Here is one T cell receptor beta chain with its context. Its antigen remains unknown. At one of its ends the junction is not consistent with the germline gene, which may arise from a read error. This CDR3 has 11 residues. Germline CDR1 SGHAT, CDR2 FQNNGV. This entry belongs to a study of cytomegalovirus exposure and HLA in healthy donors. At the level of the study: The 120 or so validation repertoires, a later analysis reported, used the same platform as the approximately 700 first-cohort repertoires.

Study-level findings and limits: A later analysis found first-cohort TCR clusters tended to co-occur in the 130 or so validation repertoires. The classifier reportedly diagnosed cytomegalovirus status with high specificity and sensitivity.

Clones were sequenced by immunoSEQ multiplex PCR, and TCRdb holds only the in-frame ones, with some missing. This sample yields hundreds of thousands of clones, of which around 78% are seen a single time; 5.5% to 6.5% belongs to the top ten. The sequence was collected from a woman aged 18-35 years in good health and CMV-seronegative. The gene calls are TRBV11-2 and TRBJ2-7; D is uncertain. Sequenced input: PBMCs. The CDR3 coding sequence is TGTGCCAGCAGCCTCTCCCACGAGCAGTACTTC. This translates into CASSLSHEQYF.